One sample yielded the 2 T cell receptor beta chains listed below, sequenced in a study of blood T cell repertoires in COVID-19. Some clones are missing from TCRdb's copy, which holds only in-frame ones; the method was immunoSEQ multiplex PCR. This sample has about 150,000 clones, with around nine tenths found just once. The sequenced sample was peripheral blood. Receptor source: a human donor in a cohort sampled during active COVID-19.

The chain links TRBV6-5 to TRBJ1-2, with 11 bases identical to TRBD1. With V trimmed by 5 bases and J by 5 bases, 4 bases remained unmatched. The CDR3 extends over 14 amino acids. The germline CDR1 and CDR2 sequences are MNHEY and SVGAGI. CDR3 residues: CASSQGTGGYGYTF. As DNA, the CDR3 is TGTGCCAGCAGTCAGGGGACAGGGGGATATGGCTACACCTTC.

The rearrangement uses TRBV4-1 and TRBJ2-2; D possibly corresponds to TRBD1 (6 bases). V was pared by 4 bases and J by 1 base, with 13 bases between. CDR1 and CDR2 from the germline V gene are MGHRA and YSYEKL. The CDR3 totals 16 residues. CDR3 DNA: TGCGCCAGCAGCCGACGCCCAGGGGTGAACACCGGGGAGCTGTTTTTT. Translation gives CASSRRPGVNTGELFF.